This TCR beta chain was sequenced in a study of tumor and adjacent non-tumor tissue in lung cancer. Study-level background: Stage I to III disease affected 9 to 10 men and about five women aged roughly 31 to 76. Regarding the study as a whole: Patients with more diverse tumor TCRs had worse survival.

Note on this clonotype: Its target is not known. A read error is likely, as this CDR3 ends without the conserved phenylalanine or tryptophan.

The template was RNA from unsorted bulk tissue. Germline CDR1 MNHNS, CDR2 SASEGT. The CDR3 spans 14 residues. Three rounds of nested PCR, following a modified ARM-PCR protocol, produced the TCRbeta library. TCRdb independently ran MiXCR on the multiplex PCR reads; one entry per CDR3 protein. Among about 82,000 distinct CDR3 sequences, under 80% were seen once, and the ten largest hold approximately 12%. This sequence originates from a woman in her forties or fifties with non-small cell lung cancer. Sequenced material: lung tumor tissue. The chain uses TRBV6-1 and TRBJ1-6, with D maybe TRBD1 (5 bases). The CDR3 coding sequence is TGTGCCAGCAGCGAAGAACAGGAAAATTCACCCCTCCACTAT. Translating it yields CASSEEQENSPLHY.